The source of this T cell receptor beta chain is a study of blood T cell repertoires in COVID-19. Germline V gives CDR1 SEHNR, CDR2 FQNEAQ (reference sequence). The V and J ends lost 1 base and 9 bases, in that order; junction bases with no gene match: 17. CDR3 length: 19 residues. Study processing details: Amplification from reference gene primers served as the basis for estimated nucleated cell counts. TCRdb keeps only in-frame clones here, not all; method: immunoSEQ multiplex PCR. V and J calls and clone size follow that table, whereas D and trimming were derived from the DNA. This repertoire shows about 150,000 clones, more than 65% found once; its top ten account for roughly 4.3%.

Sequencing was performed on peripheral blood. The receptor was derived from a man in his 60s with acute or convalescent COVID-19. The chain links TRBV7-9 to TRBJ2-5, with TRBD2 identical over 13 bases. CDR3 loop: CASSLGGTSGTPNGGSQYF. DNA of the CDR3: TGTGCCAGCAGCTTAGGAGGGACTAGCGGGACCCCAAACGGAGGGTCCCAGTACTTC.